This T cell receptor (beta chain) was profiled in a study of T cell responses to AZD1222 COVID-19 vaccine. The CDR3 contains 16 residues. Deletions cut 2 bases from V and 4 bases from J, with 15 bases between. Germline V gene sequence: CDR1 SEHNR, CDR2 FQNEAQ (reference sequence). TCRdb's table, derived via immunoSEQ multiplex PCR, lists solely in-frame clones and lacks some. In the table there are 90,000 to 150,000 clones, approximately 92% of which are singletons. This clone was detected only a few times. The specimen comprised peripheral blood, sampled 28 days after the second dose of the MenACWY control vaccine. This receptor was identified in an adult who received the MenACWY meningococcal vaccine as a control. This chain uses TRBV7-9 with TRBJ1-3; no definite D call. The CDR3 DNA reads TGTGCCAGCAGCTTATCCGAGTCGGGTTCAGGAAACACCATATATTTT. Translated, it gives CASSLSESGSGNTIYF.